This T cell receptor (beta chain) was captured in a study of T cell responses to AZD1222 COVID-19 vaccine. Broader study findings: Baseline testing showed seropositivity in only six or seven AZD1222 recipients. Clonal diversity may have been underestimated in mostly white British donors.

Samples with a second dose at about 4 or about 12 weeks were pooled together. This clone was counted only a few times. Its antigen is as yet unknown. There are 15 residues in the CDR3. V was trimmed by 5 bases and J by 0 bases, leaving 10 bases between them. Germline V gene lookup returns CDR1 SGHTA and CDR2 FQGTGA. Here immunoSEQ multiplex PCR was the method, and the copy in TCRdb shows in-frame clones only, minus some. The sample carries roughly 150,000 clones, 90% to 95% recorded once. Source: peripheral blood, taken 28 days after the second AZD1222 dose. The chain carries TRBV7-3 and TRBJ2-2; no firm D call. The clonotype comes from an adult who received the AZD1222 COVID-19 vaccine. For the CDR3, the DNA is TGTGCCAGCAGCCTGAGCGACGCGAACACCGGGGAGCTGTTTTTT. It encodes CASSLSDANTGELFF.